This is a list of T cell receptor beta chains from one sample in a study of shared clonotypes between healthy human individuals. Method: immunoSEQ multiplex PCR; TCRdb's copy keeps in-frame clones and lacks some. Here the sample spans fewer than 2.5 million clones, roughly 93% being singletons. Sample: naive CD4+ T cells from PBMCs. The receptor set was obtained from a man aged 18 to 30 in good health. Some clones in this sample may be carry-over from other donors' samples. Both conserved end residues are part of each CDR3. The D gene is left open where the match is weak. Clone sizes are given selectively: once, few, many, or a class where the clone is expanded.

V: TRBV28
length: 13
size: NA
D: NA
J: TRBJ2-2
CDR3: CASREENTGELFF
DNA: TGTGCCAGCAGGGAAGAGAACACCGGGGAGCTGTTTTTT

V: TRBV2
length: 15
size: once
D: NA
J: TRBJ2-7
CDR3: CASRFLQNPSYEQYF
DNA: TGTGCCAGCAGATTCCTACAAAACCCGTCCTACGAGCAGTACTTC

V: TRBV14
length: 13
size: NA
D: NA
J: TRBJ1-2
CDR3: CASSPAINYGYTF
DNA: TGTGCCAGCAGCCCGGCCATTAACTATGGCTACACCTTC

V: TRBV7-3
length: 17
size: NA
D: NA
J: TRBJ2-2
CDR3: CASSPQTGLTNTGELFF
DNA: TGTGCCAGCAGCCCTCAAACGGGACTGACGAACACCGGGGAGCTGTTTTTT

V: TRBV7-9
length: 15
size: NA
D: TRBD1
J: TRBJ1-1
CDR3: CASSLAPGQSFEAFF
DNA: TGTGCCAGCAGCTTAGCCCCGGGACAGAGCTTTGAAGCTTTCTTT

V: TRBV30
length: 14
size: NA
D: TRBD1
J: TRBJ1-3
CDR3: CAWGTGGPGNTIYF
DNA: TGTGCCTGGGGGACAGGGGGTCCTGGAAACACCATATATTTT

V: TRBV5-1
length: 15
size: NA
D: TRBD1
J: TRBJ1-4
CDR3: CASSDGQATNEKLFF
DNA: TGCGCCAGCAGCGATGGACAGGCAACTAATGAAAAACTGTTTTTT

V: TRBV7-3
length: 16
size: NA
D: NA
J: TRBJ2-3
CDR3: CASSLNGGRQGDTQYF
DNA: TGTGCCAGCAGCCTAAATGGGGGACGCCAAGGGGATACGCAGTATTTT

V: TRBV19
length: 14
size: NA
D: NA
J: TRBJ2-7
CDR3: CASTQGGSSYEQYF
DNA: TGTGCCAGTACCCAAGGGGGGAGCTCCTACGAGCAGTACTTC

V: TRBV30
length: 13
size: NA
D: NA
J: TRBJ1-4
CDR3: CAWRQQAGEKLFF
DNA: TGTGCCTGGAGACAGCAAGCGGGTGAAAAACTGTTTTTT

V: TRBV7-2
length: 14
size: NA
D: NA
J: TRBJ1-2
CDR3: CASSLARSEFGYTF
DNA: TGTGCCAGCAGCTTAGCGCGTTCGGAATTTGGCTACACCTTC

V: TRBV6-6
length: 15
size: NA
D: NA
J: TRBJ2-2
CDR3: CASRPPGRNTGELFF
DNA: TGTGCCAGCAGGCCGCCCGGACGGAACACCGGGGAGCTGTTTTTT

V: TRBV7-3
length: 17
size: NA
D: TRBD2
J: TRBJ2-1
CDR3: CASSSTGTSGRAGEQFF
DNA: TGTGCCAGCAGCTCCACCGGGACTAGCGGGAGGGCAGGTGAGCAGTTCTTC

V: TRBV5-4
length: 14
size: NA
D: NA
J: TRBJ2-7
CDR3: CASSLPAQTYEQYF
DNA: TGTGCCAGCAGCTTGCCTGCCCAAACCTACGAGCAGTACTTC

V: TRBV28
length: 17
size: NA
D: NA
J: TRBJ2-7
CDR3: CASRLQPSAGPAYEQYF
DNA: TGTGCCAGCAGACTCCAACCCAGCGCCGGGCCCGCCTACGAGCAGTACTTC

V: TRBV6-5
length: 14
size: NA
D: TRBD2
J: TRBJ2-5
CDR3: CASSYGGRVETQYF
DNA: TGTGCCAGCAGTTACGGCGGGAGGGTGGAGACCCAGTACTTC

V: TRBV7-9
length: 16
size: NA
D: TRBD1
J: TRBJ1-2
CDR3: CASSLGVGGGSYGYTF
DNA: TGTGCCAGCAGCTTAGGGGTAGGAGGGGGCAGCTATGGCTACACCTTC

V: TRBV28
length: 16
size: NA
D: TRBD1
J: TRBJ1-1
CDR3: CASSLWRDRKNTEAFF
DNA: TGTGCCAGCAGTTTATGGAGGGACAGGAAGAACACTGAAGCTTTCTTT

V: TRBV12-5
length: 20
size: NA
D: TRBD2
J: TRBJ2-3
CDR3: CASGSSGLAGGPEATDTQYF
DNA: TGTGCTAGTGGTTCTTCGGGACTAGCGGGAGGGCCTGAGGCAACAGATACGCAGTATTTT

V: TRBV5-1
length: 14
size: few
D: NA
J: TRBJ1-1
CDR3: CASSSQGGNTEAFF
DNA: TGCGCCAGCAGCTCACAGGGCGGGAACACTGAAGCTTTCTTT

V: TRBV4-1
length: 16
size: NA
D: NA
J: TRBJ2-4
CDR3: CASSHGTAVAKNIQYF
DNA: TGCGCCAGCAGCCACGGAACCGCGGTAGCCAAAAACATTCAGTACTTC

V: TRBV5-1
length: 16
size: NA
D: TRBD2
J: TRBJ2-1
CDR3: CASSSGVAGGYNEQFF
DNA: TGCGCCAGCAGCTCCGGGGTAGCGGGAGGATACAATGAGCAGTTCTTC

V: TRBV11-1
length: 16
size: NA
D: NA
J: TRBJ2-5
CDR3: CASSLTTTPRPETQYF
DNA: TGTGCCAGCAGCCTTACGACGACGCCCCGCCCAGAGACCCAGTACTTC

V: TRBV18
length: 13
size: NA
D: NA
J: TRBJ2-7
CDR3: CASSPKSSYEQYF
DNA: TGTGCCAGCTCACCTAAAAGCTCCTACGAGCAGTACTTC

V: TRBV5-4
length: 14
size: NA
D: TRBD2
J: TRBJ2-7
CDR3: CASGKRERTHEQYF
DNA: TGTGCCAGCGGGAAGCGGGAGAGGACCCACGAGCAGTACTTC

V: TRBV5-6
length: 14
size: NA
D: TRBD2
J: TRBJ2-7
CDR3: CASSSLAGGIEQYF
DNA: TGTGCCAGCAGCTCACTAGCGGGAGGAATCGAGCAGTACTTC

V: TRBV7-4
length: 15
size: NA
D: NA
J: TRBJ1-5
CDR3: CASSQKGFCNQPQHF
DNA: TGTGCCAGCAGCCAAAAGGGTTTTTGCAATCAGCCCCAGCATTTT

V: TRBV27
length: 15
size: NA
D: NA
J: TRBJ2-7
CDR3: CASSIAAGLIYEQYF
DNA: TGTGCCAGCAGTATCGCGGCAGGGCTAATCTACGAGCAGTACTTC

V: TRBV7-2
length: 15
size: NA
D: TRBD1
J: TRBJ2-1
CDR3: CASSYGTDSYNEQFF
DNA: TGTGCCAGCAGCTACGGGACAGACTCCTACAATGAGCAGTTCTTC

V: TRBV7-8
length: 18
size: once
D: TRBD2
J: TRBJ2-7
CDR3: CASIPWTSGTPVGLEQYF
DNA: TGTGCCAGCATCCCCTGGACTAGCGGAACCCCGGTAGGTCTGGAGCAGTACTTC

V: TRBV28
length: 14
size: NA
D: TRBD1
J: TRBJ1-5
CDR3: CASSEGQINQPQHF
DNA: TGTGCCAGCAGTGAGGGACAGATCAATCAGCCCCAGCATTTT

V: TRBV28
length: 14
size: NA
D: TRBD2
J: TRBJ2-7
CDR3: CASSLSGTSAEQYF
DNA: TGTGCCAGCAGTTTATCCGGGACTAGCGCCGAGCAGTACTTC

V: TRBV25-1
length: 13
size: NA
D: TRBD2
J: TRBJ2-1
CDR3: CASRLAVYNEQFF
DNA: TGTGCCAGCAGACTAGCGGTCTACAATGAGCAGTTCTTC

V: TRBV4-2
length: 11
size: NA
D: NA
J: TRBJ2-1
CDR3: CASSGGNEQFF
DNA: TGTGCCAGCAGCGGGGGCAATGAGCAGTTCTTC

V: TRBV7-8
length: 16
size: NA
D: TRBD2
J: TRBJ2-7
CDR3: CASSSNQLATTYEQYF
DNA: TGTGCCAGCAGCTCCAACCAACTAGCGACTACCTACGAGCAGTACTTC

V: TRBV27
length: 14
size: few
D: TRBD1
J: TRBJ1-2
CDR3: CASSRDRVDYGYTF
DNA: TGTGCCAGCAGCAGGGACAGGGTCGACTATGGCTACACCTTC

V: TRBV19
length: 15
size: NA
D: TRBD2
J: TRBJ2-7
CDR3: CASSPNRDYVYEQYF
DNA: TGTGCCAGTAGTCCGAACCGGGACTACGTCTACGAGCAGTACTTC

V: TRBV6-1
length: 14
size: NA
D: NA
J: TRBJ2-3
CDR3: CASSEGLSTDTQYF
DNA: TGTGCCAGCAGTGAAGGCCTGAGCACAGATACGCAGTATTTT

V: TRBV18
length: 15
size: NA
D: NA
J: TRBJ1-2
CDR3: CASSLNGVVSYGYTF
DNA: TGTGCCAGCTCCCTGAATGGGGTTGTAAGCTATGGCTACACCTTC

V: TRBV5-1
length: 14
size: NA
D: NA
J: TRBJ1-2
CDR3: CASSLGDSSYGYTF
DNA: TGCGCCAGCAGCTTGGGAGACAGCTCCTATGGCTACACCTTC

V: TRBV5-6
length: 15
size: NA
D: NA
J: TRBJ1-1
CDR3: CASSFGGLRDTEAFF
DNA: TGTGCCAGCAGCTTTGGGGGGCTGAGGGACACTGAAGCTTTCTTT

V: TRBV5-4
length: 14
size: NA
D: TRBD2
J: TRBJ2-7
CDR3: CASSLSGRSYEQYF
DNA: TGTGCCAGCAGCTTGAGCGGGAGAAGCTACGAGCAGTACTTC

V: TRBV19
length: 16
size: NA
D: NA
J: TRBJ1-5
CDR3: CASIPGQTLSNQPQHF
DNA: TGTGCCAGTATCCCCGGACAGACTCTTAGCAATCAGCCCCAGCATTTT

V: TRBV4-1
length: 13
size: once
D: NA
J: TRBJ2-7
CDR3: CASSQDRGREQYF
DNA: TGCGCCAGCAGCCAAGACAGGGGGAGGGAGCAGTACTTC

V: TRBV5-6
length: 15
size: NA
D: TRBD1
J: TRBJ2-5
CDR3: CASSLLKGQQETQYF
DNA: TGTGCCAGCAGCTTGCTTAAGGGACAGCAAGAGACCCAGTACTTC

V: TRBV6-5
length: 11
size: NA
D: NA
J: TRBJ2-3
CDR3: CASSYGGTQYF
DNA: TGTGCCAGCAGTTACGGGGGTACGCAGTATTTT

V: TRBV20-1
length: 11
size: NA
D: NA
J: TRBJ1-1
CDR3: CSASGATEAFF
DNA: TGCAGTGCTAGTGGGGCCACTGAAGCTTTCTTT

V: TRBV5-1
length: 16
size: NA
D: TRBD2
J: TRBJ2-2
CDR3: CASSWGLAGSTGELFF
DNA: TGCGCCAGCAGCTGGGGACTAGCGGGAAGCACCGGGGAGCTGTTTTTT

V: TRBV15
length: 15
size: NA
D: TRBD1
J: TRBJ2-7
CDR3: CATSRKEGGVDEQYF
DNA: TGTGCCACCAGCAGGAAGGAAGGGGGCGTCGACGAGCAGTACTTC

V: TRBV6-5
length: 11
size: NA
D: NA
J: TRBJ2-7
CDR3: CASGNPYGQYF
DNA: TGTGCCAGCGGGAATCCCTACGGGCAGTACTTC

V: TRBV28
length: 19
size: NA
D: NA
J: TRBJ2-7
CDR3: CASSFSQGGDLRSSYEQYF
DNA: TGTGCCAGCAGTTTCAGTCAGGGAGGAGATTTAAGGAGCTCCTACGAGCAGTACTTC

V: TRBV6-1
length: 16
size: NA
D: NA
J: TRBJ1-4
CDR3: CASSDGPLGGNEKLFF
DNA: TGTGCCAGCAGTGATGGACCTTTGGGGGGTAATGAAAAACTGTTTTTT

V: TRBV19
length: 16
size: NA
D: TRBD2
J: TRBJ2-2
CDR3: CASSIRTSGRPGELFF
DNA: TGTGCCAGTAGTATTAGGACTAGCGGGAGGCCCGGGGAGCTGTTTTTT

V: TRBV7-2
length: 14
size: NA
D: NA
J: TRBJ1-1
CDR3: CASSFSRLNTEAFF
DNA: TGTGCCAGCAGCTTCTCCAGGTTGAACACTGAAGCTTTCTTT

V: TRBV11-2
length: 14
size: NA
D: NA
J: TRBJ2-2
CDR3: CASSSTPDTGELFF
DNA: TGTGCCAGCAGCTCTACACCAGACACCGGGGAGCTGTTTTTT